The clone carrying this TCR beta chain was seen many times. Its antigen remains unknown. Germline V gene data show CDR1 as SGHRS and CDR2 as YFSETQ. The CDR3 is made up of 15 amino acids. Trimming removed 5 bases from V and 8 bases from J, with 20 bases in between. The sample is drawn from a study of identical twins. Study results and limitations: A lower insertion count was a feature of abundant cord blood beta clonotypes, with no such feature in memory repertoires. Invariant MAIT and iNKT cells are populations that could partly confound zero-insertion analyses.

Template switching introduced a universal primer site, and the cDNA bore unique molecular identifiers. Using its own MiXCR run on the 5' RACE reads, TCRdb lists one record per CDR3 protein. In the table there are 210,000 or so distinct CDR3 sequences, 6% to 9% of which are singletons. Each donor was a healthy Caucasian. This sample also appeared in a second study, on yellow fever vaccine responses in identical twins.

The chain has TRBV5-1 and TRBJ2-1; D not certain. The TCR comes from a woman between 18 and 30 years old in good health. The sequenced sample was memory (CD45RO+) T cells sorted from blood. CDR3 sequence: CASSPDGMATDEQFF. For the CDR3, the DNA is TGCGCCAGCAGTCCTGACGGTATGGCGACTGATGAGCAGTTCTTC.